Below are 6 T cell receptor beta chains sequenced from a single sample in a study of cytomegalovirus exposure and HLA in healthy donors. PCR involved 60 Vbeta and 13 Jbeta primers. The data were produced by immunoSEQ multiplex PCR, yet TCRdb's version contains in-frame clones alone and is incomplete. The sample yields about 140,000 clones, around four fifths seen once. Material: PBMCs. All receptors come from a female donor in good health and CMV-seronegative.

The J gene is TRBJ1-2, the V gene TRBV19, with D perhaps TRBD1 (5 bases). From germline, CDR1 is LNHDA and CDR2 SQIVND (reference sequence). V was shortened by 3 bases and J by 5 bases, with 16 bases between the two germline ends. This CDR3 comprises 15 residues. In DNA, the CDR3 is TGTGCCAGTAGTATGTCCATCCTCGGGGGATATGGCTACACCTTC. It yields the protein CASSMSILGGYGYTF.

A note on this clone: Compared with germline, one end of the junction differs, possibly owing to a read error. Additional DNA sequences in this sample encode the identical CDR3. The CDR3 sequence: CAWMVDTEYYGYTF. CDR3 coding DNA: TGCGCCTGGATGGTGGACACGGAATACTATGGCTACACCTTC. The genes are TRBV30 and TRBJ1-2; D possibly corresponds to TRBD1 (5 bases). The CDR3 is 14 amino acids. Germline V gene data show CDR1 as GTSNPN and CDR2 as SVGIG (reference sequence).

The rearrangement joins TRBV28 to TRBJ1-1; possibly TRBD1 for D (6 bases). V gave up 5 bases and J gave up 8 bases, with 15 bases separating them. Germline V gene data show CDR1 as MDHEN and CDR2 as SYDVKM. The CDR3 is made up of 13 amino acids. In nucleotides, the CDR3 is TGTGCCAGCAGTGTGGGGTTCAGGGGCGAAGCTTTCTTT. This gives the protein CASSVGFRGEAFF.

The chain links TRBV14 to TRBJ2-3; 11 positions match TRBD2. CDR1 and CDR2 from the germline V gene are SGHDN and FVKESK. The trim removed 0 bases at V and 0 bases at J, leaving 11 bases unmatched. There are 20 residues in the CDR3. The CDR3 protein is CASSQDYSGTSGRSTDTQYF. The DNA for the CDR3 is TGTGCCAGCAGCCAAGATTATTCGGGAACTAGCGGGAGAAGCACAGATACGCAGTATTTT.

The gene calls are TRBV2 and TRBJ2-3, with a weak D call TRBD2 (7 bases). Germline CDR1 is SNHLY and CDR2 is FYNNEI. Trimming shortened V by 8 bases and J by 3 bases, and 15 bases separated the two germline ends. The CDR3 sequence is 14 residues long. The CDR3 here is CASGGGQRTDTQYF. The CDR3 bases are TGTGCCAGCGGGGGGGGGCAAAGAACAGATACGCAGTATTTT.

This sequence joins TRBV27 and TRBJ2-3, with 7 bases fitting TRBD1. CDR1 and CDR2 from the germline V gene are MNHEY and SMNVEV (reference sequence). V lost 4 bases and J lost 2; bases outside the gene matches: 6. This CDR3 has 15 amino acids. The CDR3 protein is CASSSHRGSTDTQYF. CDR3 nucleotide sequence: TGTGCCAGCAGTTCCCACAGGGGTTCCACAGATACGCAGTATTTT.